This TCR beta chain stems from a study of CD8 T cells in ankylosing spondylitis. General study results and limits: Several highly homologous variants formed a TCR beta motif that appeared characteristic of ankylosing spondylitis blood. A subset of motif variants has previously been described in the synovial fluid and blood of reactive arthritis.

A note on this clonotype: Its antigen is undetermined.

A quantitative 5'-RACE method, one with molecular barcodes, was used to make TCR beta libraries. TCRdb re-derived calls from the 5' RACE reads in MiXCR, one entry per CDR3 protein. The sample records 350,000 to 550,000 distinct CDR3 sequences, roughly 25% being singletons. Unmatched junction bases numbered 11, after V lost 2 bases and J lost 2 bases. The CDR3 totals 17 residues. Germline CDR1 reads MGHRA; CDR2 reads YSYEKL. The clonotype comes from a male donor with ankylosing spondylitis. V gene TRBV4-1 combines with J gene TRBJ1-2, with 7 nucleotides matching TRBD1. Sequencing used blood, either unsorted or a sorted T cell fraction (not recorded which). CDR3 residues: CASSQSADRVSNYGYTF. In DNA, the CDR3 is TGCGCCAGCAGCCAATCAGCCGACAGGGTCTCCAACTATGGCTACACCTTC.